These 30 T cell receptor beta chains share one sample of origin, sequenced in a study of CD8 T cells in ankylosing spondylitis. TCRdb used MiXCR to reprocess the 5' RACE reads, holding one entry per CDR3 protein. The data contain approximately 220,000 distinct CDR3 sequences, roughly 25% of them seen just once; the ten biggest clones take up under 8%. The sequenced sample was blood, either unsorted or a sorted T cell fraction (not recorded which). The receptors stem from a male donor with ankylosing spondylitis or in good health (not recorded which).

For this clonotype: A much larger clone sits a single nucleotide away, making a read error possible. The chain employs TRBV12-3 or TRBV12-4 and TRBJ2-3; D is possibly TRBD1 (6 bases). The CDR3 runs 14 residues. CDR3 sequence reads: CASNSDRITYTQYF. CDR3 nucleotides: TGTGCCAGCAACTCGGACAGAATCACATATACGCAGTATTTT.

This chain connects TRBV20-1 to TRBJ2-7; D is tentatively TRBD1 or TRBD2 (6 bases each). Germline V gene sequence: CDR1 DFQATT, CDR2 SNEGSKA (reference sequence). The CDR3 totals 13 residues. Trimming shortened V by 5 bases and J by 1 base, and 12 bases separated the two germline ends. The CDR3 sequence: CSAGRTDSYEQYF. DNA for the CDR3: TGCAGTGCTGGGAGGACAGATTCCTACGAGCAGTACTTC.

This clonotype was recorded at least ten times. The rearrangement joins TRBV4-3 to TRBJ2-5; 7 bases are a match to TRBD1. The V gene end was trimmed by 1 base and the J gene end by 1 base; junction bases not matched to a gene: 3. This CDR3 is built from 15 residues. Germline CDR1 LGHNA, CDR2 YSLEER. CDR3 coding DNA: TGCGCCAGCAGCCAAGCCGGGACAGCCCAAGAGACCCAGTACTTC. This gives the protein CASSQAGTAQETQYF.

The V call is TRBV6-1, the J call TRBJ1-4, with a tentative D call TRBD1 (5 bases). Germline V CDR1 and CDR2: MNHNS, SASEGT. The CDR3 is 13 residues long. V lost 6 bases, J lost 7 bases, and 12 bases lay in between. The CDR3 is CASSGGRPEKLFF. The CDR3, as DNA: TGTGCCAGCAGCGGGGGACGGCCTGAAAAACTGTTTTTT.

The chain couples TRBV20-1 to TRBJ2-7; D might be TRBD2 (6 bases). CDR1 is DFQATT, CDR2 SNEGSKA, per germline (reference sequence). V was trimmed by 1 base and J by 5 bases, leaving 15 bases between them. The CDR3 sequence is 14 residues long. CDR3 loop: CSARVMGRENEQYF. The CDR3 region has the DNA TGCAGTGCTAGAGTCATGGGTCGGGAGAACGAGCAGTACTTC.

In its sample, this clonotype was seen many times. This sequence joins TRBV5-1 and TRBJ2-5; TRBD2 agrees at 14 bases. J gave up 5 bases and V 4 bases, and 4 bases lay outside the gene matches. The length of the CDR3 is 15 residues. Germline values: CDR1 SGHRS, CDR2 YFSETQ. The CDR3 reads CASSPGTSGSETQYF. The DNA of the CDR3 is TGCGCCAGCAGCCCCGGGACTAGCGGGAGTGAGACCCAGTACTTC.

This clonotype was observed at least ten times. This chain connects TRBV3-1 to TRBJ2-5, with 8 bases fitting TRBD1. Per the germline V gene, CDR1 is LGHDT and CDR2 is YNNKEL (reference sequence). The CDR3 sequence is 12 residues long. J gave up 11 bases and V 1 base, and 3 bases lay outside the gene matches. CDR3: CASSQVDRDQYF. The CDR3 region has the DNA TGTGCCAGCAGCCAAGTGGACAGGGATCAGTACTTC.

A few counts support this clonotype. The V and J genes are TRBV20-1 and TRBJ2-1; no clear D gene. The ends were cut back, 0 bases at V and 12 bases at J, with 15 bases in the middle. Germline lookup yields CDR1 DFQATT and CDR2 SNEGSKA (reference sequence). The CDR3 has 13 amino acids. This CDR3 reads CSARDVKPTAQFF. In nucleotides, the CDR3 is TGCAGTGCTAGAGATGTAAAGCCGACCGCGCAGTTCTTC.

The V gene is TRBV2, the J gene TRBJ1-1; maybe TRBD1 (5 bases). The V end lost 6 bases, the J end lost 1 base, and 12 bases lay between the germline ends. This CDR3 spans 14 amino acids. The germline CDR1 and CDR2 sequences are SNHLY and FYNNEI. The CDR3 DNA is TGTGCCAGCAGAGCATACAGGCAGAACACTGAAGCTTTCTTT. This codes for CASRAYRQNTEAFF.

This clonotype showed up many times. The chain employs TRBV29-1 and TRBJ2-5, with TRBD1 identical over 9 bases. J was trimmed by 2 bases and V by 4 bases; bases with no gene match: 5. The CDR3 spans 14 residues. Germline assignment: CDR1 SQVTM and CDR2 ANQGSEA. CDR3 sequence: CSVGGQGRQETQYF. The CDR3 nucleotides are TGCAGCGTTGGAGGACAGGGGAGACAAGAGACCCAGTACTTC.

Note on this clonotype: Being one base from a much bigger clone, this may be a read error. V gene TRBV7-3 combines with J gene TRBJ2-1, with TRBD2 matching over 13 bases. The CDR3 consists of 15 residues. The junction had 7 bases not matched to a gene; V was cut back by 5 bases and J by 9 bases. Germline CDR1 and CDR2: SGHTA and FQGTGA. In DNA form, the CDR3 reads TGTGCCAGCAGCAGGACTAGCGGGGGAAACAGTGAGCAGTTCTTC. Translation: CASSRTSGGNSEQFF.

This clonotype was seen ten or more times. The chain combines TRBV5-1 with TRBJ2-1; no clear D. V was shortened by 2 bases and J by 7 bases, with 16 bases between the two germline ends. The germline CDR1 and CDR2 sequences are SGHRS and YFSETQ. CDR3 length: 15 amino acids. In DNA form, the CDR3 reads TGCGCCAGCAGCTTTTACGGTCAATGGATTAATGAGCAGTTCTTC. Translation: CASSFYGQWINEQFF.

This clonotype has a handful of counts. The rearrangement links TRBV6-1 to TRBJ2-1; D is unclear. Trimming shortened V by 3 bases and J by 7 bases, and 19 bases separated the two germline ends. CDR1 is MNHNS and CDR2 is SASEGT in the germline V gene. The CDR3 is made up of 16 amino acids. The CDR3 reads CASSETVGASFNEQFF. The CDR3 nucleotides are TGTGCCAGCAGTGAGACTGTTGGTGCCTCATTTAATGAGCAGTTCTTC.

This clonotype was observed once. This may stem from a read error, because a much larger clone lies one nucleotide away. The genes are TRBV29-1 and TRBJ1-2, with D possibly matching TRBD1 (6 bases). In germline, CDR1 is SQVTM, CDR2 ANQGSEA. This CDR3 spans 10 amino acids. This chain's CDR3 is CSVRGVGYPF. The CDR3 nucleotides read TGCAGCGTTAGGGGGGTCGGCTACCCCTTC.

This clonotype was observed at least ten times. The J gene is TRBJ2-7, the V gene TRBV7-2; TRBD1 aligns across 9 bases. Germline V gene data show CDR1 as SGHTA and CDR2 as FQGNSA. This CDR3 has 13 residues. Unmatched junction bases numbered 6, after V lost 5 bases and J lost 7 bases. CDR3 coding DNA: TGTGCCAGCAGCCGGGACAGGGCTGGGGAGCAGTACTTC. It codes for CASSRDRAGEQYF.

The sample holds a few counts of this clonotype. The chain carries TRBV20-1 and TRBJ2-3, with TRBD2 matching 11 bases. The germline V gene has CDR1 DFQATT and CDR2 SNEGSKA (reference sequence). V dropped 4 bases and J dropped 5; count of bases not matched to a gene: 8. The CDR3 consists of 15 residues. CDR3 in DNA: TGCAGTGCTATGTATAGCGGGAGGGCCATAGATACGCAGTATTTT. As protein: CSAMYSGRAIDTQYF.

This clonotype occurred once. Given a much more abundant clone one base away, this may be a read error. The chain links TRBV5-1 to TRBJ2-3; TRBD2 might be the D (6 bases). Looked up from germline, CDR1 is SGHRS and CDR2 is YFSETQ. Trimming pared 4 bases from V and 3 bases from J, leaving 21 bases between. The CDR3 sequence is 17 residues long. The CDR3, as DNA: TGCGCCAGCAGCCCGGAGGGAGCGGAAGATTGGACAGATACGCAGTATTTT. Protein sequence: CASSPEGAEDWTDTQYF. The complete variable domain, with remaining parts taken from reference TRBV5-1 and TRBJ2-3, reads KAGVTQTPRYLIKTRGQQVTLSCSPISGHRSVSWYQQTPGQGLQFLFEYFSETQRNKGNFPGRFSGRQFSNSRSEMNVSTLELGDSALYLCASSPEGAEDWTDTQYFGPGTRLTVL.

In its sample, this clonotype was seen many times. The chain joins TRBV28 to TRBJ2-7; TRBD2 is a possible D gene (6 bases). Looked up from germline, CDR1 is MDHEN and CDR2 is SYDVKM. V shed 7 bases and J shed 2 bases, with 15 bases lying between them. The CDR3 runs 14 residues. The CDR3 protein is CASTTGERTYEQYF. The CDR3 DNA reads TGTGCCAGCACCACGGGGGAAAGAACCTACGAGCAGTACTTC.

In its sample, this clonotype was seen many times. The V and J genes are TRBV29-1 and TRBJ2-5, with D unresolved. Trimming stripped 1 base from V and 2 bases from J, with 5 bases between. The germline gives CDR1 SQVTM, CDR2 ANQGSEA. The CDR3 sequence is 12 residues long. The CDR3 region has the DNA TGCAGCGTTGAAGGGCAGCAAGAGACCCAGTACTTC. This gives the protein CSVEGQQETQYF.

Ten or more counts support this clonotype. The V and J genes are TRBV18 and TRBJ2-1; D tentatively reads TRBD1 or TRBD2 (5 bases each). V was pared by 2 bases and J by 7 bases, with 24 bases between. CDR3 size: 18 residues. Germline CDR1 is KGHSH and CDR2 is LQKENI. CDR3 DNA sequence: TGTGCCAGCTCACCAATTATAATTTTCGACAGAGGGGTAAATGAGCAGTTCTTC. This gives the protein CASSPIIIFDRGVNEQFF.

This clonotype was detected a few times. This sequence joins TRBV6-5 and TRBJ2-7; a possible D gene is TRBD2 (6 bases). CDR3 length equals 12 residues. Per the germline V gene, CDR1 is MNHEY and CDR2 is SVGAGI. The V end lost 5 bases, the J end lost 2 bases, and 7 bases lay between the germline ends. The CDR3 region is CASSGRTYEQYF. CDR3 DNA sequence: TGTGCCAGCAGTGGGAGGACCTACGAGCAGTACTTC.

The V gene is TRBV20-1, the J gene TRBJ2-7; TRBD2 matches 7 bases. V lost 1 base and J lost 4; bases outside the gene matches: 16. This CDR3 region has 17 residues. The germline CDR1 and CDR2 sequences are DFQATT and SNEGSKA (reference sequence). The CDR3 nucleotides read TGCAGTGCTAGAGTATCGCTAGCGGCCCCCATAGGGTACGAGCAGTACTTC. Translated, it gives CSARVSLAAPIGYEQYF.

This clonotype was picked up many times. CDR3 protein: CAGNRGQGEKLFF. CDR3 coding DNA: TGTGCCGGGAACAGGGGGCAGGGTGAAAAACTGTTTTTT. The V call is TRBV21-1, the J call TRBJ1-4; the table's D call TRBD1 went unverified against the DNA. TRBV21-1 is noted as a pseudogene. The CDR3 runs to 13 residues.

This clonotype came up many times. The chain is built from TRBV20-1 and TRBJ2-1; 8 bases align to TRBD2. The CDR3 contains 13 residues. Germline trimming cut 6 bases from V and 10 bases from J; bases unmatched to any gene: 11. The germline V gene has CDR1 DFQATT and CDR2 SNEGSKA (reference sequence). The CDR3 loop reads CSAPGLAPREQFF. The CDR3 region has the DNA TGCAGTGCCCCCGGACTAGCCCCGAGGGAGCAGTTCTTC.

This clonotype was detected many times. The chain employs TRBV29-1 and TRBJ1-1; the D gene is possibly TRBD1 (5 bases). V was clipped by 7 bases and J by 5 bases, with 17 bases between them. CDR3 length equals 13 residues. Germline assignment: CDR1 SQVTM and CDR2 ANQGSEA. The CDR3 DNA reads TGCAGCGCGGGGGGACCGTCTAAGACTGAAGCTTTCTTT. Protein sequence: CSAGGPSKTEAFF.

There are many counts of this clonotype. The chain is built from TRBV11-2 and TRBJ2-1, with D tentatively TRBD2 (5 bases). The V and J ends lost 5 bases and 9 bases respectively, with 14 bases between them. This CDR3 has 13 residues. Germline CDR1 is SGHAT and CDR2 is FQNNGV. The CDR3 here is CASSRERVGEQFF. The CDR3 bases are TGTGCCAGCAGCCGAGAGAGGGTGGGTGAGCAGTTCTTC.

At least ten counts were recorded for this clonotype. CDR3 in DNA: TGTGCCAGCAGCCGTCCCCTCTATGGCTACACCTTC. It codes for CASSRPLYGYTF. The V and J genes are TRBV28 and TRBJ1-2; D remains ambiguous. Germline V CDR1 and CDR2: MDHEN, SYDVKM. V was cut by 6 bases and J by 4 bases, with 9 bases left in between. The length of the CDR3 is 12 residues.

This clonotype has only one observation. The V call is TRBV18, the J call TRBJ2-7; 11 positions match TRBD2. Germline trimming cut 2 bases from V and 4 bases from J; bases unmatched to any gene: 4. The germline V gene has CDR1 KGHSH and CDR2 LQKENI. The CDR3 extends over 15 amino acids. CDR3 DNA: TGTGCCAGCTCACCAGGCGGGACTAGCGGATACGAGCAGTACTTC. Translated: CASSPGGTSGYEQYF.

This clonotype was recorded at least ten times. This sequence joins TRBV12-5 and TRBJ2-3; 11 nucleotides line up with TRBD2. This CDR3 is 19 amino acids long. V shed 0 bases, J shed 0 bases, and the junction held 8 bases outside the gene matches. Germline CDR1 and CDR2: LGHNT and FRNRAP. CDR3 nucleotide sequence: TGTGCTAGTGGTTTGGTACTCTGGGGGACTAGCGGTAGCACAGATACGCAGTATTTT. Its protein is CASGLVLWGTSGSTDTQYF. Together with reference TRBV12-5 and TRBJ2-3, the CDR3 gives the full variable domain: DARVTQTPRHKVTEMGQEVTMRCQPILGHNTVFWYRQTMMQGLELLAYFRNRAPLDDSGMPKDRFSAEMPDATLATLKIQPSEPRDSAVYFCASGLVLWGTSGSTDTQYFGPGTRLTVL.

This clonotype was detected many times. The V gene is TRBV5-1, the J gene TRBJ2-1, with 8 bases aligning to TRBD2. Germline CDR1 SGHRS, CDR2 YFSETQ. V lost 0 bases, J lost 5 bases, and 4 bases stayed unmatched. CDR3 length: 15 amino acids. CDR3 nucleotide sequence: TGCGCCAGCAGCTTGGTACTAGCGGCTCACAATGAGCAGTTCTTC. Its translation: CASSLVLAAHNEQFF.